The T cell receptor (beta chain) under discussion was sequenced for a study of CD8 T cells in ankylosing spondylitis. This CDR3 region has 11 residues. V was shortened by 6 bases and J by 7 bases, with 12 bases between the two germline ends. Germline values: CDR1 DFQATT, CDR2 SNEGSKA (reference sequence). TCRdb used MiXCR to reprocess the 5' RACE reads, holding one entry per CDR3 protein. Of 220,000 or so distinct CDR3 sequences in the sample, more than 9% were seen once. Sequencing input: blood, either unsorted or a sorted T cell fraction (not recorded which). The receptor was derived from a male donor with ankylosing spondylitis or in good health (not recorded which). The rearrangement uses TRBV20-1 and TRBJ1-1; D ambiguous. CDR3 sequence (DNA): TGCAGTGCCCCCGGTTTCGTTGAAGCTTTCTTT. It specifies CSAPGFVEAFF.